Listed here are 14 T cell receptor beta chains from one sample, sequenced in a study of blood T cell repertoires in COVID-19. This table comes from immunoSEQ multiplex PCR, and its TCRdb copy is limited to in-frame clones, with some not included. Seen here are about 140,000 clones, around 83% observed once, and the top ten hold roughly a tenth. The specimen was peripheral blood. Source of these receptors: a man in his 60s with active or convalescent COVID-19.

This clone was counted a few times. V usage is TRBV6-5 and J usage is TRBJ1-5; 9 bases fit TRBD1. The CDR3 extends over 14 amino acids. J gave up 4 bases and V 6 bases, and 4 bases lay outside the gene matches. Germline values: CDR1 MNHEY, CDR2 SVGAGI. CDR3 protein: CASRGTGINQPQHF. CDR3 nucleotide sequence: TGTGCCAGCAGGGGGACAGGGATAAATCAGCCCCAGCATTTT.

For the CDR3, the DNA is TGTGCCAGCAGCCCAGACAGGGGCTTACTCACTGAAGCTTTCTTT. This codes for CASSPDRGLLTEAFF. The chain joins TRBV7-2 to TRBJ1-1; TRBD1 matches at 8 bases. J gave up 4 bases and V 5 bases, and 9 bases lay outside the gene matches. Germline V CDR1 and CDR2: SGHTA, FQGNSA. The CDR3 spans 15 residues.

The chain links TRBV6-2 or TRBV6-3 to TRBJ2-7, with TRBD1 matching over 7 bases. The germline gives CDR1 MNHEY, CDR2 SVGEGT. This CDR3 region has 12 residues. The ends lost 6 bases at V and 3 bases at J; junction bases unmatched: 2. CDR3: CASSRQGYEQYV. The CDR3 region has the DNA TGTGCCAGCAGCCGACAGGGCTACGAGCAGTACGTC.

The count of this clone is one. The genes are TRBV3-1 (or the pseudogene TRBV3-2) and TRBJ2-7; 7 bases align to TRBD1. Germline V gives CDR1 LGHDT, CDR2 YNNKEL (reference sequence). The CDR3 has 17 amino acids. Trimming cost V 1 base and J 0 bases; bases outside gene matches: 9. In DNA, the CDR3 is TGTGCCAGCAGCCAAGGTACCGGGACAGCTTTCTCCTACGAGCAGTACGTC. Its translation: CASSQGTGTAFSYEQYV.

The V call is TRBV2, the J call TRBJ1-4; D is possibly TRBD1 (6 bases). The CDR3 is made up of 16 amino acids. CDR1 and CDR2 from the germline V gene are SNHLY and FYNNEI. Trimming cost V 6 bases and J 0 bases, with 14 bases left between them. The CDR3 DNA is TGTGCCAGCAGCTCGGACAGACGAGCAACTAATGAAAAACTGTTTTTT. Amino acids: CASSSDRRATNEKLFF.

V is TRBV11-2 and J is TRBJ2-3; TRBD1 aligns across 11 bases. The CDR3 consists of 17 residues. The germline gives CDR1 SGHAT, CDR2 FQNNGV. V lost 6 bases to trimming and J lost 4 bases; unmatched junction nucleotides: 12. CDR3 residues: CASRVRRGQGGPDTQYF. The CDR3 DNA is TGTGCCAGCAGAGTACGAAGGGGACAGGGGGGCCCAGATACGCAGTATTTT.

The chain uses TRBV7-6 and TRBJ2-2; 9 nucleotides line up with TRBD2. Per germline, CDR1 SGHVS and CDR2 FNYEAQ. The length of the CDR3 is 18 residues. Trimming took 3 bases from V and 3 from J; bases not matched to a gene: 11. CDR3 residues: CASSLSAGGLRDTGELFF. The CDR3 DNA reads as TGTGCCAGCAGCTTGTCAGCGGGGGGCCTACGCGACACCGGGGAGCTGTTTTTT.

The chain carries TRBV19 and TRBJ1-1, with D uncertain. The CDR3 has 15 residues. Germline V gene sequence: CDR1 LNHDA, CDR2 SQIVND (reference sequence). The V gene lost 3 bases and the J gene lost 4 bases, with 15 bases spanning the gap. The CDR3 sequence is CASSMGGGSRTEAFF. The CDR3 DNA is TGTGCCAGTAGTATGGGAGGAGGGAGTCGCACTGAAGCTTTCTTT.

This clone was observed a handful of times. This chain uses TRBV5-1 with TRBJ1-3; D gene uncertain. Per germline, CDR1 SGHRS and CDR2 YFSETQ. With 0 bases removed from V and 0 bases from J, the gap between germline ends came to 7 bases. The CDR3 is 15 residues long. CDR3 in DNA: TGCGCCAGCAGCTTGGACGGGTACTCTGGAAACACCATATATTTT. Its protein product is CASSLDGYSGNTIYF.

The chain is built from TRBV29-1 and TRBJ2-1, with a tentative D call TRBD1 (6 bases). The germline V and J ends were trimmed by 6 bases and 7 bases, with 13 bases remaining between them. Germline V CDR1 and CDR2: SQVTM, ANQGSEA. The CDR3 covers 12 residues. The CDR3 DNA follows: TGCAGCGTGACCAAGGGGGTAAATGAGCAGTTCTTC. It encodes CSVTKGVNEQFF.

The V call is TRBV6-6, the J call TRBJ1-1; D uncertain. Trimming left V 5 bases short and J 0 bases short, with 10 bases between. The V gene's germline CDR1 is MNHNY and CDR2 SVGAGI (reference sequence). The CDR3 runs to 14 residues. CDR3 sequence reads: CASSQASMNTEAFF. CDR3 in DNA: TGTGCCAGCAGTCAAGCCTCCATGAACACTGAAGCTTTCTTT.

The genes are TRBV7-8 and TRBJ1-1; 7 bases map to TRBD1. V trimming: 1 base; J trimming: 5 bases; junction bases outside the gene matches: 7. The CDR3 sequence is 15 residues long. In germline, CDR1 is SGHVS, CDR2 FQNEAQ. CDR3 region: CASSLEGAMGTEAFF. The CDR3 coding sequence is TGTGCCAGCAGCTTAGAGGGGGCGATGGGGACTGAAGCTTTCTTT. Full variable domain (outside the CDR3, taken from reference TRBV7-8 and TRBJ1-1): GAGVSQSPRYKVAKRGQDVALRCDPISGHVSLFWYQQALGQGPEFLTYFQNEAQLDKSGLPSDRFFAERPEGSVSTLKIQRTQQEDSAVYLCASSLEGAMGTEAFFGQGTRLTVV.

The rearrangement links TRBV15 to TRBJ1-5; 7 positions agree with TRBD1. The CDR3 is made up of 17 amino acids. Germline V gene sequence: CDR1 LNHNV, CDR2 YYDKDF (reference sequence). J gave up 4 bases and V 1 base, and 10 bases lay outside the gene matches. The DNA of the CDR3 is TGTGCCACCAGCAGAGCTCCGTCGGGACAGCTGAATCAGCCCCAGCATTTT. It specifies CATSRAPSGQLNQPQHF.

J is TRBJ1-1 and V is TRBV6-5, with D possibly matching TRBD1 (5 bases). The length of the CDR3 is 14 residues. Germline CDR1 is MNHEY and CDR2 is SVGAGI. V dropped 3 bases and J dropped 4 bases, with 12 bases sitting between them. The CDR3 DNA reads TGTGCCAGCAGTTATGCGGACAAGGTCACTGAAGCTTTCTTT. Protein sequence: CASSYADKVTEAFF.